Sequencing of this TCR beta chain was carried out in a study of T cell responses to AZD1222 COVID-19 vaccine. Whole-study results and caveats: There were mostly white British donors and more females than males, and clonal diversity was possibly underestimated.

On this clone itself: What it binds is not known.

The ends were cut back, 5 bases at V and 0 bases at J, with 13 bases in the middle. CDR3 length: 15 amino acids. Germline-derived CDR1 and CDR2 are SEHNR and FQNEAQ (reference sequence). The method was immunoSEQ multiplex PCR; TCRdb's version includes in-frame clones alone and lacks a portion of them. The table records 150,000 to 200,000 clones, approximately 94% of them present only once. The gene calls are TRBV7-9 and TRBJ1-2; D remains unclear. The sequence came from an adult who received the AZD1222 COVID-19 vaccine. The source was peripheral blood, collected 28 days after the second AZD1222 dose. The CDR3 DNA is TGTGCCAGCAGCCCTGTTTGGCAGGCTAACTATGGCTACACCTTC. Encoded protein: CASSPVWQANYGYTF.